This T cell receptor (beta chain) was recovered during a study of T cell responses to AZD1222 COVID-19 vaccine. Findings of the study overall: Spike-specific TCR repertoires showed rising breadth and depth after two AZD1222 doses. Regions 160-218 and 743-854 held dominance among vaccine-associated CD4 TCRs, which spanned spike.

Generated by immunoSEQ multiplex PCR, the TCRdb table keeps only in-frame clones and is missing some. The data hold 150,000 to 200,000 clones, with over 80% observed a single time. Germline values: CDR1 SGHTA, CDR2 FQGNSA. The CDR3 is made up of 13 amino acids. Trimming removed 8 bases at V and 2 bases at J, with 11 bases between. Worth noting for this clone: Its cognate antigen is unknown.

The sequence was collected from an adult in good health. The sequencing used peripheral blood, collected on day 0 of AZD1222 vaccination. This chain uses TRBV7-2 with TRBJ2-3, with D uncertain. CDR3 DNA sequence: TGTGCCAGCCAAACTACTACCACAGATACGCAGTATTTT. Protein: CASQTTTTDTQYF.